The 12 T cell receptor beta chains given below trace back to one sample, sequenced in a study of control samples from healthy donors and cancer patients. This table comes from immunoSEQ multiplex PCR, and its TCRdb copy is limited to in-frame clones, with some not included. The sample records 70,000 to 90,000 clones, 94% being singletons. Sequences were obtained from blood. All receptors derive from a woman between 18 and 30 years old in good health.

The chain combines TRBV6-5 with TRBJ1-6, with 7 bases aligning to TRBD1. V gave up 5 bases and J gave up 8 bases; unmatched junction bases: 6. CDR1 and CDR2 from the germline V gene are MNHEY and SVGAGI. This CDR3 contains 14 residues. CDR3 residues: CASSLGTVDSPLHF. Here the CDR3 DNA reads TGTGCCAGCAGTCTGGGGACAGTAGATTCACCCCTCCACTTT.

CDR3 in DNA: TGTGCCAGCAGCCAAGACACGGGAAAATTCTTGAACACTGAAGCTTTCTTT. Its protein product is CASSQDTGKFLNTEAFF. V usage is TRBV3-1 (or the pseudogene TRBV3-2) and J usage is TRBJ1-1; D not certain. V lost 0 bases and J lost 0, with 14 bases in between. There are 17 residues in the CDR3. CDR1 LGHDT and CDR2 YNNKEL come from the germline V gene (reference sequence).

This chain connects TRBV2 to TRBJ2-3, with 15 positions matching TRBD2. V trimming: 3 bases; J trimming: 8 bases; junction bases outside the gene matches: 9. The germline V gene has CDR1 SNHLY and CDR2 FYNNEI. This CDR3 spans 17 amino acids. CDR3 region: CASSDRVRTSGGVTQYF. DNA for the CDR3: TGTGCCAGCAGTGACCGAGTTAGGACTAGCGGGGGGGTTACGCAGTATTTT.

The DNA for the CDR3 is TGTGCCATCAGCCTCGGCCAGACCTACGAGCAGTACTTC. This codes for CAISLGQTYEQYF. The rearrangement joins TRBV10-3 to TRBJ2-7, with D unclear. The CDR3 has 13 amino acids. Trimming removed 6 bases at V and 2 bases at J, with 11 bases between. Germline V lookup: CDR1 ENHRY, CDR2 SYGVKD.

This rearrangement joins TRBV12-3 or TRBV12-4 to TRBJ1-6; D gene unclear. The CDR3 covers 13 residues. V was trimmed by 6 bases and J by 8 bases, leaving 11 bases between them. DNA for the CDR3: TGTGCCAGCAGGGGAGACGGCTATTCACCCCTCCACTTT. Its translation is CASRGDGYSPLHF.

The V and J genes are TRBV9 and TRBJ1-4; D gene unclear. Germline values: CDR1 SGDLS, CDR2 YYNGEE. V was trimmed by 0 bases and J by 12 bases, leaving 15 bases between them. The CDR3 has 14 amino acids. The CDR3 protein is CASSVVVEGGELFF. Here the CDR3 DNA reads TGTGCCAGCAGCGTAGTGGTTGAAGGAGGAGAACTGTTTTTT. The variable domain in full, with the rest retrieved from reference TRBV9 and TRBJ1-4, is DSGVTQTPKHLITATGQRVTLRCSPRSGDLSVYWYQQSLDQGLQFLIQYYNGEERAKGNILERFSAQQFPDLHSELNLSSLELGDSALYFCASSVVVEGGELFFGSGTQLSVL.

This chain uses TRBV5-1 with TRBJ1-3, with D maybe TRBD1 (6 bases). The CDR3 extends over 15 amino acids. Trimming stripped 0 bases from V and 4 bases from J, with 11 bases between. Germline V gives CDR1 SGHRS, CDR2 YFSETQ. CDR3: CASSLAVGAGNTIYF. CDR3 DNA: TGCGCCAGCAGCTTGGCCGTGGGGGCAGGAAACACCATATATTTT.

The V and J genes are TRBV4-2 and TRBJ2-7; 8 bases line up with TRBD2. The germline CDR1 and CDR2 sequences are LGHNA and YNFKEQ. The CDR3 is 16 amino acids. With V trimmed by 0 bases and J by 2 bases, 6 bases remained unmatched. The CDR3 DNA reads as TGTGCCAGCAGCCAAGATTACGGCGGGAGGCCCTACGAGCAGTACTTC. This encodes CASSQDYGGRPYEQYF.

V is TRBV29-1 and J is TRBJ1-3, with a possible D match to TRBD1 (6 bases). V dropped 6 bases and J dropped 0 bases, with 9 bases sitting between them. The germline V gene has CDR1 SQVTM and CDR2 ANQGSEA. The CDR3 consists of 13 residues. As DNA, the CDR3 is TGCAGCGTCAGGGGTTACTCTGGAAACACCATATATTTT. It codes for CSVRGYSGNTIYF.

The chain links TRBV5-4 to TRBJ2-5, with TRBD2 matching 7 bases. This CDR3 region has 17 residues. V dropped 5 bases and J dropped 0; count of bases not matched to a gene: 13. In germline, CDR1 is SGHNT, CDR2 YYREEE (reference sequence). Here the CDR3 reads CASRGRGESVYQETQYF. CDR3 nucleotide sequence: TGTGCCAGCAGGGGTCGGGGGGAATCTGTGTACCAAGAGACCCAGTACTTC.

The V and J genes are TRBV9 and TRBJ2-3, with a weak D call TRBD2 (6 bases). In germline, CDR1 is SGDLS, CDR2 YYNGEE. The CDR3 loop spans 14 amino acids. V dropped 4 bases and J dropped 10 bases, with 19 bases sitting between them. CDR3 residues: CASSPGTPIQPQYF. CDR3 in DNA: TGTGCCAGCAGCCCCGGGACTCCCATTCAGCCGCAGTATTTT.

This chain joins TRBV5-1 and TRBJ1-1; 7 bases match TRBD1. The germline CDR1 and CDR2 sequences are SGHRS and YFSETQ. J lost 1 base, V lost 4 bases, and 7 bases had no gene match. The CDR3 sequence is 15 residues long. CDR3 protein: CASSPRQGWNTEAFF. The CDR3 DNA is TGCGCCAGCAGCCCACGACAGGGTTGGAACACTGAAGCTTTCTTT.